Detailed here is one T cell receptor beta chain. Its antigen remains unidentified. Profiling relied on immunoSEQ multiplex PCR, and the TCRdb table lists in-frame clones only, not all of them. The data show roughly 60,000 clones, roughly 94% seen once. From the roughly 120-subject validation cohort, which was separate from the roughly 670-subject first cohort, the donors were drawn. The source of the sample is a study of cytomegalovirus exposure and HLA in healthy donors. Study-wide points: Cytomegalovirus association was listed for 150 or so TCR beta chains.

CDR3 length: 15 residues. The germline V gene has CDR1 LNHDA and CDR2 SQIVND (reference sequence). After removal of 6 bases from V and 4 bases from J, the junction contained 12 bases not matched to a gene. The sequence was collected from a man in his late teens or twenties in good health and CMV-seronegative. The rearrangement uses TRBV19 and TRBJ2-7; 7 positions agree with TRBD2. Sequenced input: PBMCs. The CDR3 loop is CASSVLAGEGYEQYF. Written as DNA, the CDR3 is TGTGCCAGTAGCGTTCTCGCGGGAGAAGGGTACGAGCAGTACTTC.